This TCR beta chain derives from a study of T cells expressing NK-cell markers. Study-wide context: Investigators obtained TCR beta repertoires from sorted CD3+CD56+NKG2C+, CD3+CD56+NKG2C- and CD3+CD56-NKG2C+ T cells.

Whole-study findings and limits: Questions lingered over whether expanded NKG2C+ T cell clones were HCMV-specific.

Synthesis of TCR beta cDNA relied on 5'RACE template switching carrying UMIs. From the 5' RACE reads, TCRdb lists one entry per CDR3 protein and no DNA. The table for this sample gives about 160,000 distinct CDR3 sequences. With respect to this clonotype: What it recognizes is unknown.

Germline CDR1 and CDR2: SGHDT and YYEEEE. This CDR3 comprises 16 residues. The sample consisted of blood T cells: a sorted CD56 or NKG2C T cell subset, CD4+ or CD8+ T cells, or bulk PBMC T cells (not recorded which). The V call is TRBV5-6, the J call TRBJ1-5. This clonotype was obtained from a woman aged 18 to 75 in good health. The CDR3 loop reads CASSPGAGYSNQPQHF.